Presented here are 30 T cell receptor beta chains from one specimen sequenced in a study of T cells in Graves' hyperthyroidism and ophthalmopathy. The source material, RNA transcripts, was used to amplify TCR beta CDR3 regions. HTBI primers were the set used in a first-round RT-PCR of the TCR CDR3. MiXCR, applied by TCRdb to the multiplex PCR reads, yields one record per CDR3 protein. The sample records a few hundred thousand distinct CDR3 sequences, about 14% being singletons. Sample: blood. These receptor sequences come from a woman aged 25 to 39 with Graves' ophthalmopathy.

This clonotype has ten or more counts. The chain couples TRBV7-6 to TRBJ2-2; the D gene is possibly TRBD2 (6 bases). The CDR3 has 20 amino acids. V lost 3 bases and J 4 bases, leaving 27 bases between the germline ends. Germline loops: CDR1 SGHVS, CDR2 FNYEAQ. CDR3 residues: CASSLPSGQEPKGGTGELFF. CDR3 in DNA: TGTGCCAGCAGCTTGCCTTCCGGGCAGGAGCCCAAGGGAGGCACCGGGGAGCTGTTTTTT.

This clonotype was detected many times. This chain joins TRBV20-1 and TRBJ2-6; D perhaps matches TRBD1 (6 bases). Trimming removed 6 bases from V and 0 bases from J, with 18 bases in between. This CDR3 spans 17 amino acids. Germline values: CDR1 DFQATT, CDR2 SNEGSKA (reference sequence). Here the CDR3 DNA reads TGCAGTGCACCAGGGGTTAGCTCCCTCTCTGGGGCCAACGTCCTGACTTTC. Encoded protein: CSAPGVSSLSGANVLTF.

This clonotype was picked up many times. A read error may account for a junction end that differs from germline. The V gene is TRBV7-7, the J gene TRBJ2-1; 8 nucleotides align to TRBD2. There are 12 residues in the CDR3. CDR1 and CDR2 from the germline V gene are SSHAT and FNYEAQ (reference sequence). The CDR3 sequence is CASSRDGRVQFF. CDR3 nucleotide sequence: TGTGCTAGCAGTCGCGACGGGAGGGTGCAGTTCTTC.

Ten or more counts support this clonotype. As DNA, the CDR3 is TGTGCCAGCAGTTTTATAGGGCCGCCCTACGAGCAGTACTTC. This gives the protein CASSFIGPPYEQYF. The chain combines TRBV27 with TRBJ2-7; D not resolved. V gave up 3 bases and J gave up 2 bases, with 11 bases separating them. CDR1 and CDR2 from the germline V gene are MNHEY and SMNVEV (reference sequence). This CDR3 is 14 amino acids long.

CDR3 protein: CASSEIGLVSDTQYF. The CDR3 DNA is TGCGCCAGCAGTGAGATAGGACTAGTATCTGATACGCAGTATTTT. The chain uses TRBV10-2 and TRBJ2-3, with TRBD2 matching 7 bases. After removal of 2 bases from V and 6 bases from J, the junction contained 8 bases not matched to a gene. Germline CDR1 reads WSHSY; CDR2 reads SAAADI. The CDR3 consists of 15 residues.

The chain recombines TRBV19 with TRBJ2-6; TRBD1 or TRBD2 may be the D gene (6 bases each). From germline, CDR1 is LNHDA and CDR2 SQIVND (reference sequence). CDR3 length: 18 residues. V gave up 5 bases and J gave up 4 bases, with 21 bases separating them. The CDR3 nucleotides read TGTGCCAGTAGTTTCGAGGGGGGATTAATGTGGGGGGCCAACGTCCTGACTTTC. This translates into CASSFEGGLMWGANVLTF.

This sequence joins TRBV10-2 and TRBJ2-1; 10 nucleotides align to TRBD2. The CDR3 is 15 amino acids. Germline loops: CDR1 WSHSY, CDR2 SAAADI. J was trimmed by 8 bases and V by 6 bases; bases with no gene match: 10. This CDR3 is CASRLAGGGFYEQFF. In DNA form, the CDR3 reads TGCGCCAGCAGATTAGCGGGGGGCGGGTTCTATGAGCAGTTCTTC.

This clonotype has at least ten counts. The chain has TRBV5-1 and TRBJ2-3; TRBD2 might be the D (7 bases). CDR1 and CDR2 (germline): SGHRS, YFSETQ. The CDR3 spans 15 residues. The V and J ends lost 1 base and 5 bases respectively, with 14 bases between them. The CDR3 loop reads CASSLMGGAEDTQYF. In nucleotides, the CDR3 is TGCGCCAGCAGCTTGATGGGGGGGGCCGAAGATACGCAGTATTTT.

This clonotype was counted between two and nine times. V gene TRBV6-1 combines with J gene TRBJ2-5; tentatively, D is TRBD2 (6 bases). The V and J ends lost 2 bases and 5 bases respectively, with 15 bases between them. Germline values: CDR1 MNHNS, CDR2 SASEGT. The CDR3 is made up of 15 amino acids. CDR3 in amino acids: CASSERMGGSETQYF. The CDR3, as DNA: TGTGCCAGCAGTGAACGAATGGGGGGATCTGAGACCCAGTACTTC.

This clonotype has just a few counts. This chain joins TRBV12-3 or TRBV12-4 and TRBJ1-5; 8 nucleotides align to TRBD1. After removal of 6 bases from V and 6 bases from J, the junction contained 7 bases not matched to a gene. The CDR3 loop spans 14 amino acids. In nucleotides, the CDR3 is TGTGCCAGCAGGCTGACAGGGGCGGTTCAGCCCCAGCATTTT. This sequence encodes CASRLTGAVQPQHF.

As regards this clonotype: This may arise from a read error, as a much more abundant clone is one base away. The CDR3 sequence: CASGQGTGSPLHF. The CDR3 DNA follows: TGTGCCAGCGGCCAAGGGACGGGGTCACCCCTCCACTTT. The V and J genes are TRBV3-1 and TRBJ1-6; maybe TRBD1 (5 bases). From germline, CDR1 is LGHDT and CDR2 YNNKEL (reference sequence). This CDR3 is 13 amino acids long.

This clonotype was recorded at least ten times. The chain is built from TRBV20-1 and TRBJ2-5; 12 bases fit TRBD2. The CDR3 covers 14 residues. Germline CDR1 reads DFQATT; CDR2 reads SNEGSKA (reference sequence). The CDR3 loop is CGRYGTSGQETQYF. CDR3 sequence (DNA): TGCGGCCGCTATGGGACTAGCGGGCAAGAGACCCAGTACTTC.

The rearrangement uses TRBV6-1 and TRBJ2-6; D is perhaps TRBD1 (5 bases). The CDR3 covers 15 residues. V was cut by 7 bases and J by 3 bases, with 13 bases left in between. Germline CDR1 and CDR2: MNHNS and SASEGT. The CDR3 loop is CASNPGRDGANVLTF. The DNA for the CDR3 is TGTGCCAGCAACCCCGGCAGGGATGGGGCCAACGTCCTGACTTTC.

This clonotype was recorded at least ten times. The chain combines TRBV6-6 with TRBJ2-3; D may be TRBD1 (6 bases). The V gene's germline CDR1 is MNHNY and CDR2 SVGAGI (reference sequence). Trimming removed 0 bases from V and 1 base from J, with 14 bases in between. The CDR3 is made up of 17 amino acids. The CDR3 loop is CASSYSSRGFGTDTQYF. CDR3 sequence (DNA): TGTGCCAGCAGTTACTCGAGCAGGGGCTTCGGCACAGATACGCAGTATTTT.

About this clonotype: Given a much more abundant clone one base away, this may be a read error. The chain combines TRBV12-3 or TRBV12-4 with TRBJ2-6, with 7 positions matching TRBD2. The CDR3 consists of 18 residues. V lost 4 bases, J lost 0 bases, and 9 bases stayed unmatched. DNA of the CDR3: TGTGCCAGCAGTTCCAAAGCGGGGATCCTCTCTGGGGCCAACGTCCTGACTTTC. It is translated as CASSSKAGILSGANVLTF.

The table lists this clonotype with many counts. V is TRBV7-9 and J is TRBJ2-3; D unclear. V lost 1 base, J lost 6 bases, and 11 bases lay in between. Germline CDR1 and CDR2: SEHNR and FQNEAQ (reference sequence). The CDR3 is 14 residues long. The CDR3 region is CASSLGSDADTQYF. The CDR3 DNA is TGTGCCAGCAGCTTAGGAAGCGATGCGGATACGCAGTATTTT.

This clonotype was detected ten times or more. This chain connects TRBV6-1 to TRBJ2-7; D possibly matches TRBD1 or TRBD2 (5 bases each). The germline V gene encodes CDR1 MNHNS and CDR2 SASEGT. Trimming took 0 bases from V and 0 from J, leaving 12 bases between them. This CDR3 spans 16 amino acids. CDR3 sequence (DNA): TGTGCCAGCAGTGAAGCGTTCAGGGACCTCTCCTACGAGCAGTACTTC. It yields the protein CASSEAFRDLSYEQYF.

This clonotype has only a few counts. The genes are TRBV5-1 and TRBJ2-3, with D possibly matching TRBD2 (5 bases). Germline V lookup: CDR1 SGHRS, CDR2 YFSETQ. The CDR3 runs to 14 residues. Trimming pared 4 bases from V and 2 bases from J, leaving 11 bases between. The CDR3 sequence is CASSNGVDTDTQYF. The CDR3 DNA follows: TGCGCCAGCAGCAACGGGGTCGACACAGATACGCAGTATTTT.

This clonotype appeared once. V and J are TRBV29-1 and TRBJ2-7, with D possibly being TRBD1 (5 bases). CDR1 and CDR2 from the germline V gene are SQVTM and ANQGSEA. V was shortened by 0 bases and J by 5 bases, with 11 bases between the two germline ends. This CDR3 has 13 amino acids. CDR3 DNA: TGCAGCGTTGAAGATGGCAGGGATGACGAGCAGTACTTC. It codes for CSVEDGRDDEQYF.

This clonotype was counted ten times or more. The chain is built from TRBV11-2 and TRBJ1-5; no firm D call. The ends were cut back, 1 base at V and 6 bases at J, with 10 bases in the middle. CDR1 and CDR2 from the germline V gene are SGHAT and FQNNGV. There are 14 residues in the CDR3. The CDR3 protein is CASSLAGVLQPQHF. The DNA for the CDR3 is TGTGCCAGCAGCTTAGCCGGGGTTCTTCAGCCCCAGCATTTT.

This clonotype was seen many times. This chain links TRBV10-3 with TRBJ1-1, with TRBD1 identical over 12 bases. CDR3 length: 15 amino acids. V shed 6 bases, J shed 3 bases, and the junction held 5 bases outside the gene matches. Germline V CDR1 and CDR2: ENHRY, SYGVKD. This CDR3 is CAIRPGQGAYTEAFF. The CDR3 region has the DNA TGTGCCATCAGGCCGGGACAGGGGGCGTACACTGAAGCTTTCTTT.

This clonotype occurred many times. V is TRBV7-8 and J is TRBJ1-6; D is undetermined. This CDR3 region has 13 residues. Germline CDR1 is SGHVS and CDR2 is FQNEAQ. V was shortened by 0 bases and J by 10 bases, with 7 bases between the two germline ends. The CDR3 reads CASSLAHESPLHF. The CDR3 DNA reads as TGTGCCAGCAGCTTAGCCCACGAATCACCCCTCCACTTT.

This sequence joins TRBV9 and TRBJ2-1; a possible D gene is TRBD1 (6 bases). The CDR3 has 13 amino acids. V was clipped by 0 bases and J by 9 bases, with 10 bases between them. CDR1 SGDLS and CDR2 YYNGEE come from the germline V gene. The CDR3 sequence: CASSVEGVGEQFF. CDR3 sequence (DNA): TGTGCCAGCAGCGTAGAGGGGGTAGGTGAGCAGTTCTTC.

Ten or more counts support this clonotype. V usage is TRBV7-2 and J usage is TRBJ1-2, with TRBD1 matching over 9 bases. The CDR3 is 14 residues long. V lost 5 bases and J lost 6; bases outside the gene matches: 7. The germline V gene has CDR1 SGHTA and CDR2 FQGNSA. CDR3 sequence reads: CASSLRGQGDGYTF. The DNA of the CDR3 is TGTGCCAGCAGCCTTAGGGGACAGGGTGATGGCTACACCTTC.

V and J are TRBV20-1 and TRBJ1-3; D remains unclear. Per the germline V gene, CDR1 is DFQATT and CDR2 is SNEGSKA (reference sequence). The CDR3 spans 14 residues. Deletions cut 0 bases from V and 2 bases from J, with 8 bases between. CDR3: CSARDIGPGNTIYF. The CDR3 DNA reads TGCAGTGCTAGAGATATCGGACCTGGAAACACCATATATTTT.

This clonotype was detected many times. This rearrangement joins TRBV28 to TRBJ1-5; D unresolved. CDR1 and CDR2 from the germline V gene are MDHEN and SYDVKM. The CDR3 runs to 16 residues. Deletions cut 3 bases from V and 4 bases from J, with 16 bases between. This CDR3 reads CASSFSVNRINQPQHF. CDR3 sequence (DNA): TGTGCCAGCAGTTTTTCCGTCAACAGAATAAATCAGCCCCAGCATTTT.

The sample holds many counts of this clonotype. The V and J genes are TRBV28 and TRBJ1-4; perhaps TRBD1 as D (5 bases). V shed 5 bases and J shed 8 bases, with 15 bases lying between them. The CDR3 is made up of 14 amino acids. The germline V gene encodes CDR1 MDHEN and CDR2 SYDVKM. CDR3 sequence: CASSQGGLREKLFF. Written as DNA, the CDR3 is TGTGCCAGCAGTCAGGGTGGTCTAAGGGAAAAACTGTTTTTT.

This clonotype was seen many times. The chain uses TRBV20-1 and TRBJ1-2, with TRBD1 matching over 7 bases. The CDR3 is 17 amino acids. V shed 2 bases and J 1 base; nucleotides not matched to a gene: 13. Germline CDR1 is DFQATT and CDR2 is SNEGSKA (reference sequence). CDR3 protein: CSARRFLGGGLNYGYTF. The CDR3, as DNA: TGCAGTGCTAGAAGGTTTTTGGGAGGGGGCCTTAACTATGGCTACACCTTC.

In this sample, this clonotype turned up many times. The chain carries TRBV7-8 and TRBJ2-1, with 9 bases matching TRBD1. V shed 5 bases and J 7 bases; nucleotides not matched to a gene: 9. This CDR3 spans 15 amino acids. Germline V gene sequence: CDR1 SGHVS, CDR2 FQNEAQ. CDR3 sequence reads: CASSPTGGGGNEQFF. CDR3 nucleotides: TGTGCCAGCAGCCCCACAGGGGGCGGTGGGAATGAGCAGTTCTTC.

This clonotype showed up many times. V usage is TRBV4-1 and J usage is TRBJ2-1; no reliable D call. Trimming took 1 base from V and 2 from J, leaving 9 bases between them. The CDR3 runs 15 residues. Germline CDR1 is MGHRA and CDR2 is YSYEKL. The DNA for the CDR3 is TGCGCCAGCAGCCAAGGCTCTAGGGCCTACAATGAGCAGTTCTTC. Protein: CASSQGSRAYNEQFF.